This record concerns one T cell receptor beta chain sequence. Its cognate antigen is unknown. The repertoire was sequenced with immunoSEQ multiplex PCR; TCRdb's copy has only in-frame clones and lacks some. The sample records some 170,000 clones, 85% to 90% being singletons. The study drew the donors from its roughly 120-subject validation cohort, separate from the roughly 700-subject first cohort. J lost 3 bases, V lost 3 bases, and 4 bases had no gene match. Germline values: CDR1 LGHNT, CDR2 FRNRAP. The CDR3 runs to 15 residues. This sample was included in a study of cytomegalovirus exposure and HLA in healthy donors. Looking at the study overall: It was reported in a later analysis that the 95 to 150 validation repertoires used the same platform as the roughly 670 first-cohort repertoires. Whole-study results and caveats: The study designated over 150 TCR beta chains cytomegalovirus-associated.

Sequencing was performed on PBMCs. The chain couples TRBV12-5 to TRBJ2-2, with 7 bases that match TRBD1. The origin of this receptor is a woman in her thirties in good health and CMV-seronegative. CDR3 amino acids: CASGFQGDYTGELFF. As DNA, the CDR3 is TGTGCTAGTGGTTTTCAGGGGGATTACACCGGGGAGCTGTTTTTT.